This record covers a single TCR beta chain. TCRdb keeps only in-frame clones here, not all; method: immunoSEQ multiplex PCR. The table records 130,000 to 150,000 clones, roughly 92% of them present only once. The data derive from a study of control samples from healthy donors and cancer patients. The TCR sequence derives from a man younger than 45 in good health. Specimen: blood.

CDR3 residues: CASSLDSRGRSTYEQYF. The CDR3, as DNA: TGTGCCAGCAGCTTAGATTCCAGGGGGCGGTCGACCTACGAGCAGTACTTC. The chain is built from TRBV7-9 and TRBJ2-7; 8 bases map to TRBD1. The CDR3 runs 17 residues. The V segment lost 1 base and the J segment 2 bases; nucleotides outside the gene matches: 10. The germline V gene has CDR1 SEHNR and CDR2 FQNEAQ (reference sequence).